This T cell receptor beta chain was identified during a study of cytomegalovirus exposure and HLA in healthy donors. Study-level results: A later analysis linked a missense variant in DCLRE1C to the trimming of TCR beta V and J genes. In vitro confirmation showed a few CMV-associated chains to be CMV antigen specific. One later analysis reportedly identified an Asian-associated ancestry cluster that showed fewer N-insertions than the roughly 670-donor mean.

With 60 Vbeta and 13 Jbeta primers, the PCR was carried out. Repertoires were generated with immunoSEQ multiplex PCR, while TCRdb's copy carries only in-frame clones and drops some. Of about 150,000 clones in the sample, about 79% were seen once. Germline CDR1 MNHNS, CDR2 SASEGT. V lost 2 bases and J lost 4; bases outside the gene matches: 12. The CDR3 totals 18 residues. As to this clone: The antigen remains undetermined.

This TCR came from a woman in her thirties in good health and CMV-seronegative. Sequenced input: PBMCs. The V and J genes are TRBV6-1 and TRBJ2-1; 9 bases map to TRBD2. This chain's CDR3 is CASSESPRRAGGYNEQFF. For the CDR3, the DNA is TGTGCCAGCAGTGAAAGCCCTAGGAGAGCGGGGGGATACAATGAGCAGTTCTTC.